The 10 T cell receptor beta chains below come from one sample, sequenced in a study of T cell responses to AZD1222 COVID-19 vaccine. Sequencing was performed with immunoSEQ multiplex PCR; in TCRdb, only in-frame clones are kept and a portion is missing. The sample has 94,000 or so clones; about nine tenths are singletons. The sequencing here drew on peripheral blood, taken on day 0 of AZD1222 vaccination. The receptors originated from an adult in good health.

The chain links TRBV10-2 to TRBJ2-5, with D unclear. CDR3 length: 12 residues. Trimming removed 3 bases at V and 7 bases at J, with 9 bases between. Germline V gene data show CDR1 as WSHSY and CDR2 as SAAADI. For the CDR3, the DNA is TGCGCCAGCAGTGAATCACGAGGGACCCAGTACTTC. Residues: CASSESRGTQYF.

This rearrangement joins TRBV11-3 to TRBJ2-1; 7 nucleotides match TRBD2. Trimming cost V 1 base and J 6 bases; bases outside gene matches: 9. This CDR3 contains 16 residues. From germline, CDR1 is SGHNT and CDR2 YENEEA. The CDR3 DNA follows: TGTGCCAGCAGCTTAGGTGGGGCGGGAGTATTCAATGAGCAGTTCTTC. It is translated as CASSLGGAGVFNEQFF.

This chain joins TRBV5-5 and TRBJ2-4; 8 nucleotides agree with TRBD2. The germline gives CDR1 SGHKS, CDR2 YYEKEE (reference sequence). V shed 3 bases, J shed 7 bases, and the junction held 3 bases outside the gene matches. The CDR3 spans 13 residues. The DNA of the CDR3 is TGTGCCAGCAGCTACGGACTAGCTAACATTCAGTACTTC. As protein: CASSYGLANIQYF.

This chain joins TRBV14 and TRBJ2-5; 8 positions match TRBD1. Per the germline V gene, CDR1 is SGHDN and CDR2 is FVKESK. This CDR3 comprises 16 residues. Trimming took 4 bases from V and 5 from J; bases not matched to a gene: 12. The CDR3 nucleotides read TGTGCCAGCAGCCCAATTGGACAGGGTCAGAGGGAGACCCAGTACTTC. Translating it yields CASSPIGQGQRETQYF.

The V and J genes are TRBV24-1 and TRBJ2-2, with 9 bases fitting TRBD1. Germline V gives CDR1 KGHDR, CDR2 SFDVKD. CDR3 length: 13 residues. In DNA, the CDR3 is TGTGCGCCGGGACAGGGAGACACCGGGGAGCTGTTTTTT. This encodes CAPGQGDTGELFF.

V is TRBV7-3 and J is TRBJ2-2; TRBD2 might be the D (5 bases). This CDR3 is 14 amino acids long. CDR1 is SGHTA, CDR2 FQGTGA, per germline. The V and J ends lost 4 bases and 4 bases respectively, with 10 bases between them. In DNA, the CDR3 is TGTGCCAGCAGCTCAAGGACTCCCACCGGGGAGCTGTTTTTT. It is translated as CASSSRTPTGELFF.

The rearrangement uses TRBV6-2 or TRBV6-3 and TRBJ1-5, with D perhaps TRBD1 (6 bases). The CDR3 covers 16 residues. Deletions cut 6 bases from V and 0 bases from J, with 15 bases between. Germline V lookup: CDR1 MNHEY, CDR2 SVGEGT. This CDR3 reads CASSFQGRLSNQPQHF. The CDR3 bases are TGTGCCAGCAGCTTCCAGGGGCGGCTTAGCAATCAGCCCCAGCATTTT.

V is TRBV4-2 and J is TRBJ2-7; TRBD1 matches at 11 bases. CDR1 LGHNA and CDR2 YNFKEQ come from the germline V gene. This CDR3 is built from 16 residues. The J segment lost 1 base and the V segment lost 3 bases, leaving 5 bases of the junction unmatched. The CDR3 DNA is TGTGCCAGCAGCCAGGACGGGACAGGGGGATCCTACGAGCAGTACTTC. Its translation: CASSQDGTGGSYEQYF.

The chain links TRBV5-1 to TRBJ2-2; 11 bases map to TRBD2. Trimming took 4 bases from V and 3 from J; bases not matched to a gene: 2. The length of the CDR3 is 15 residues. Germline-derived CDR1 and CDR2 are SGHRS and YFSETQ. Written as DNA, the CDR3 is TGCGCCAGCAGCCCGGGACTAGCGGACACCGGGGAGCTGTTTTTT. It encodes CASSPGLADTGELFF. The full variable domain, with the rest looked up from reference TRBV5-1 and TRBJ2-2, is KAGVTQTPRYLIKTRGQQVTLSCSPISGHRSVSWYQQTPGQGLQFLFEYFSETQRNKGNFPGRFSGRQFSNSRSEMNVSTLELGDSALYLCASSPGLADTGELFFGEGSRLTVL.

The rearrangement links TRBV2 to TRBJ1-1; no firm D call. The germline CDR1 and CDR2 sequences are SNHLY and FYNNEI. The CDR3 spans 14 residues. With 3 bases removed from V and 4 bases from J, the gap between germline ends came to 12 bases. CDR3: CASSDSAGPTEAFF. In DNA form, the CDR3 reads TGTGCCAGCAGTGATTCGGCAGGCCCCACTGAAGCTTTCTTT.